This TCR beta chain was recorded in a study of T cell responses to AZD1222 COVID-19 vaccine. Study results and caveats: A mostly white British donor set with more females was recruited, and clonal diversity was possibly underestimated. Recipients of two AZD1222 doses showed rising Spike-specific TCR breadth and depth. The reported proportion of spike-specific TCRs targeting unmutated variant regions was nearly half. The span of vaccine-associated CD4 TCRs extended across spike, with dominance at 160-218 and 743-854.

Only a few counts were recorded for this clone. Antigen: not known. V shed 0 bases and J 7 bases; nucleotides not matched to a gene: 6. Germline values: CDR1 MGHRA, CDR2 YSYEKL. This CDR3 is 16 amino acids long. Profiling relied on immunoSEQ multiplex PCR, and the TCRdb table lists in-frame clones only, not all of them. The repertoire has about 190,000 clones, roughly 90% of them found once; the top ten carry 0.99%. The receptor was isolated from an adult in good health. The sequences come from peripheral blood, collected on day 0 of AZD1222 vaccination. The chain carries TRBV4-1 and TRBJ2-7, with 13 bases matching TRBD2. CDR3 sequence (DNA): TGCGCCAGCAGCCAAGATATGACTAGCGGGAGGCGGGAGCAGTACTTC. Amino acid sequence: CASSQDMTSGRREQYF.